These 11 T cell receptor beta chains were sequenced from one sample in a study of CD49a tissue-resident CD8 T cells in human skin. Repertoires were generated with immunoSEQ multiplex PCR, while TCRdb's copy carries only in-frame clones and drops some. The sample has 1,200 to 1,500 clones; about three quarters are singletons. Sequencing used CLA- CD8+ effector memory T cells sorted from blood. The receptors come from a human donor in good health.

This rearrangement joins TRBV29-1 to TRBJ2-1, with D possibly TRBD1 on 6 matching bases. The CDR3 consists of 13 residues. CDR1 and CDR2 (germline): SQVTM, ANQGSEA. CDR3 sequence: CSLLGTLYNEQFF. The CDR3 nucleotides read TGCAGTCTTCTCGGGACACTTTACAATGAGCAGTTCTTC.

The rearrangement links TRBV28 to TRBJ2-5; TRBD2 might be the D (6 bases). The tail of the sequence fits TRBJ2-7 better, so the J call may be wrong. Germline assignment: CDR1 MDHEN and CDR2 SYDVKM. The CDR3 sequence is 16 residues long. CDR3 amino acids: CASSGGVINLTYEQYF. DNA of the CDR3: TGTGCCAGCAGCGGAGGGGTCATCAACTTAACCTACGAGCAGTACTTC.

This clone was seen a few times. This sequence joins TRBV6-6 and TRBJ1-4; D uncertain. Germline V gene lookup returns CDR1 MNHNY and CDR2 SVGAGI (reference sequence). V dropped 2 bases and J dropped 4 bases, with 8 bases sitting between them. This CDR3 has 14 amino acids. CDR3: CASSYTVSNEKLFF. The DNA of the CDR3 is TGTGCCAGCAGTTACACCGTCAGTAATGAAAAACTGTTTTTT.

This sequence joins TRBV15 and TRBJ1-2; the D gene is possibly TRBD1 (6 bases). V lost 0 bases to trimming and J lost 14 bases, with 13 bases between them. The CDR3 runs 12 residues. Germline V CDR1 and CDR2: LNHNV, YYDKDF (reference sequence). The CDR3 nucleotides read TGTGCCACCAGCAGAGAGTCAGGGGCCGAGACCTTC. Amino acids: CATSRESGAETF.

In DNA, the CDR3 is TGTGCCAGCAGTCCCCCCCCCTGGCGGGACACTGAAGCTTTCTTT. This sequence encodes CASSPPPWRDTEAFF. The V call is TRBV28, the J call TRBJ1-1; no definite D call. Germline values: CDR1 MDHEN, CDR2 SYDVKM. Trimming removed 5 bases from V and 3 bases from J, with 16 bases in between. The CDR3 spans 15 residues.

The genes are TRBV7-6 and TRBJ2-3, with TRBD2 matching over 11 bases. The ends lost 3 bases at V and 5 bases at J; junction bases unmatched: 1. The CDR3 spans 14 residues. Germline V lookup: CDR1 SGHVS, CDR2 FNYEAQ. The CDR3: CASSFSGGVDTQYF. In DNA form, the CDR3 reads TGTGCCAGCAGCTTTAGCGGGGGGGTAGATACGCAGTATTTT.

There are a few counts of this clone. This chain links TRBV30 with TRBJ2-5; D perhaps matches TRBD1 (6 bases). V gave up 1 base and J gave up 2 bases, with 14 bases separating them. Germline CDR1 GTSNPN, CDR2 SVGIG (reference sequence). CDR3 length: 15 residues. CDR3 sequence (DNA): TGTGCCTGGAGTGGGTCGGACAGTACACAAGAGACCCAGTACTTC. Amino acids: CAWSGSDSTQETQYF.

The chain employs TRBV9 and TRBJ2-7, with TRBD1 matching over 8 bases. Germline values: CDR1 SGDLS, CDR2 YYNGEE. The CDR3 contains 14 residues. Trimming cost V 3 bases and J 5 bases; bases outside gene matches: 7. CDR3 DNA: TGTGCCAGCAGCGGTGACAGGGGTCGGAACGAGCAGTACTTC. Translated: CASSGDRGRNEQYF.

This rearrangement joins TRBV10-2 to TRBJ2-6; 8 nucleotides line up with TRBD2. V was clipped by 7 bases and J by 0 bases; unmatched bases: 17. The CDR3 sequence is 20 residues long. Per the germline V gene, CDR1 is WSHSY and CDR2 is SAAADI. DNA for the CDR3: TGCGCCAGCATGAACCCGGGGGGGGGAGGGGCGTACTCTGGGGCCAACGTCCTGACTTTC. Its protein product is CASMNPGGGGAYSGANVLTF.

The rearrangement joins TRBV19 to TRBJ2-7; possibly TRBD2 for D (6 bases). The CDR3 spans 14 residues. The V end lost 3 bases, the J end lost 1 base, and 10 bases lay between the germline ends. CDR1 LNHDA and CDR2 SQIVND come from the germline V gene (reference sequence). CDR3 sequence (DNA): TGTGCCAGTAGTATGGGCGGGACGTCCTACGAGCAGTACTTC. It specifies CASSMGGTSYEQYF. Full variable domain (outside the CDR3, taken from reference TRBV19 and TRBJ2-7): DGGITQSPKYLFRKEGQNVTLSCEQNLNHDAMYWYRQDPGQGLRLIYYSQIVNDFQKGDIAEGYSVSREKKESFPLTVTSAQKNPTAFYLCASSMGGTSYEQYFGPGTRLTVT.

The CDR3 nucleotides read TGTGCCATCAGTGAGCCGACCCAAGACAGGGCTGGAAACACCATATATTTT. This encodes CAISEPTQDRAGNTIYF. V and J are TRBV10-3 and TRBJ1-3; 7 bases fit TRBD1. The CDR3 covers 17 residues. Unmatched junction bases numbered 9, after V lost 2 bases and J lost 2 bases. Germline loops: CDR1 ENHRY, CDR2 SYGVKD.